This TCR beta chain was captured by sequencing in a study of cytomegalovirus exposure and HLA in healthy donors. V was cut by 0 bases and J by 7 bases, with 7 bases left in between. CDR3 length: 13 amino acids. Germline V CDR1 and CDR2: SGHAT, FQDESV (reference sequence). At the time of sampling, donors were nominally healthy, though unrecorded immune exposures were likely. Comment on this clone: Its antigen is not known.

PCR was performed using 60 Vbeta and 13 Jbeta primers. The protocol was immunoSEQ multiplex PCR, while the TCRdb copy is restricted to in-frame clones and leaves out a portion. Of fewer than 350,000 clones listed, around nine tenths are singletons. Study-level points and caveats: In vitro assays verified that a few CMV-associated chains recognized CMV antigens specifically. Upon later analysis, TCR association rates were observed to vary by HLA locus, being highest for DRB1 and lowest for HLA-C.

The TCR originated in a woman between 18 and 30 years old in good health and CMV-seronegative. What was sequenced was PBMCs. The J gene is TRBJ1-5, the V gene TRBV11-1; no firm D call. CDR3 protein: CASSLAPGQPQHF. In DNA, the CDR3 is TGTGCCAGCAGCTTAGCCCCAGGACAGCCCCAGCATTTT.